This T cell receptor beta chain was obtained from a study of blood T cells in healthy people across ages. Study observations and caveats: Lack of knowledge of donor CMV status possibly confounded expanded clonotype changes. Per million T cells, the diversity of TCR beta decreased roughly linearly as age advanced.

Together with a sample-barcoded 5' primer, a J-beta primer mix was included in a second PCR lasting roughly 6 to 12 cycles. TCRdb independently ran MiXCR on the 5' RACE reads; one entry per CDR3 protein. This sample yields approximately 780,000 distinct CDR3 sequences, of which roughly 24% are seen a single time; less than 3.5% belongs to the top ten. Germline V gene lookup returns CDR1 SNHLY and CDR2 FYNNEI. The CDR3 runs 13 residues. V lost 7 bases, J lost 0 bases, and 9 bases lay in between. Only a few counts were recorded for this clonotype. Its matching antigen is unknown. The same data also went into a second study, on T cells of mothers and their children.

Sequencing was performed on blood. The receptor was derived from a boy between 5 and 17 years old in good health. This chain joins TRBV2 and TRBJ1-2; D unresolved. The CDR3 loop reads CASTVLANYGYTF. The CDR3 DNA reads TGTGCCAGCACCGTCTTAGCTAACTATGGCTACACCTTC. The variable domain in full, completed from reference TRBV2 and TRBJ1-2, reads EPEVTQTPSHQVTQMGQEVILRCVPISNHLYFYWYRQILGQKVEFLVSFYNNEISEKSEIFDDQFSVERPDGSNFTLKIRSTKLEDSAMYFCASTVLANYGYTFGSGTRLTVV.